Described below is a single T cell receptor beta chain sequence and its context. It lacks a known antigen. Base-call qualities are not available, and no considerably larger clone is one nucleotide away. The entry originates in a study of shared clonotypes between healthy human individuals (dated by TCRdb to 2018 to 2021). Background for the entire study: The cohort included three men and two women between 18 and 49 years of age. The study deeply sequenced blood TCR repertoires of roughly five healthy adults to estimate repertoire size and the extent of clonotype sharing between individuals. Between about 0.8 and 9.5 billion PBMCs per donor were obtained by leukapheresis. Libraries were prepared and TCR repertoires were sequenced by different laboratories using diverse techniques, in order to increase sequencing depth and limit assay-specific biases. For each donor, CD4 naive and CD4 memory were each run on three plates, CD8 naive on two plates, and CD8 memory on one plate.

For CDR1 and CDR2, the germline V gene (reference sequence) lists MNHNY and SVGAGI. Trimmed from V: 8 bases; trimmed from J: 8 bases; junction bases lacking a gene match: 5. The cysteine opens and the phenylalanine closes a CDR3 of 13 amino acids. The read is trimmed to its CDR3 DNA, 39 bases read in frame from base 1. CD8 naive samples were obtained by positive selection for CCR7 among CD45RO-negative cells, yielding a CD45RA+CCR7+ population from which TemRA cells were excluded. The donors were healthy, HIV-negative adults who had no recently reported acute infections or vaccinations. Every donor was a Caucasian adult living in Nashville, Tennessee, USA. Blood was obtained by leukapheresis, after which PBMCs were separated by Ficoll-Histopaque density gradient centrifugation and cryopreserved in liquid nitrogen vapor phase. Purity and quantity of every magnetically sorted T cell population were checked by analytical flow cytometry. Genomic DNA was isolated from every sorted fraction and measured by UV absorbance on a Nanodrop 2000c.

Study-wide findings and limitations: Clonotypes shared by all four sorted-subset donors showed higher generation probabilities than non-shared clonotypes. Because the study included only a small number of donors, the genetic and exposure-history diversity represented was limited. Based on pairwise subsampling, the degree of clonotype sharing among donors was expected to be affected by sequencing depth. Sampling was restricted to blood, and TCR repertoires in tissue are likely to differ from TCR repertoires in blood. Naive subsets generally had larger estimated clonotype richness than memory subsets did. Across four donors, roughly 5% of naive CD4, 3.5% of naive CD8, approximately 2.5% of memory CD4, and over 0.35% of memory CD8 clonotypes were shared. Rarefaction of sorted-subset datasets indicated incomplete sequencing despite the large sequencing depth.

TCR CDR3 regions were amplified from genomic DNA by multiplex PCR using the deep immunoSEQ assay. Extracted genomic DNA from each cell subset was distributed evenly across all wells of several immunoSEQ 96-well plates, and each plate was treated as a replicate. For sorted subsets, approximately 0.2 ug of genomic DNA, equivalent to around 31,000 T cell genomes, went into each replicate PCR. The purified libraries were quantified using a Qubit 3.0 fluorometer, sized with a Bioanalyzer 2100, and then quantified again using the KAPA Library Quantification kit. Every immunoSEQ 96-well plate was sequenced on a separate single-read 150-cycle Illumina NextSeq 550 flow cell. As for the original processing: The immunoSEQ output contained only junctional sequences without quality scores, so filtering could not match that applied to full-length reads. To assign V/J genes and CDR3, sequences were annotated using PyIR, a Python wrapper for IgBLAST v1.9, with IMGT germline references. Reads were removed for weak V/J assignments (E-value above 1e-6), missing CDR3, stop codons, out-of-frame junctions, or ambiguous translated residues. A V3J clonotype was defined by an identical inferred V gene, J gene, and CDR3 amino acid sequence. Percentage overlap between repertoires was calculated by dividing the number of shared unique clonotypes by the size of the smaller repertoire. RTK rarefaction, the Chao1 estimator, and Recon v2.1 estimates of unobserved clonotypes were used to assess repertoire richness. Generation probabilities were computed with OLGA for all TCRbeta clonotypes obtained by the gDNA method from a few donors. In its TCRdb copy, this immuneACCESS table keeps in-frame sequences only and misses some clones. Where compared with another copy, unresolved V genes explain less than half of these, and the others have no known cause. V and J calls and clone size are copied from that table; D and trimming were computed from the DNA. The sample table holds over 2,000,000 clones, of which roughly 95% were seen once. The ten largest clones capture under 2% of the sample.

Sample: naive CD8+ T cells from PBMCs. The cell subset or site label for this specimen denotes: CD45RA+CCR7+. The receptor was derived from a man between 18 and 35 years old in good health. Some clones in this sample may be carry-over from other donors' samples. In this chain, TRBV6-6 is recombined with TRBJ1-4, and 10 junctional nucleotides match TRBD1. Here the CDR3 is given as CASGDRGKEKLFF. The bases read TGTGCCAGCGGGGACAGGGGCAAAGAAAAACTGTTTTTT.